Given below is one TCR beta chain in context. The data were taken from a study of blood T cells in healthy people across ages. Per germline, CDR1 SGHRS and CDR2 YFSETQ. With 4 bases removed from V and 7 bases from J, the gap between germline ends came to 11 bases. The CDR3 extends over 12 amino acids. A second PCR, run for about 7 to 11 cycles, used a sample-barcoded 5' primer plus a J-beta primer mix. TCRdb ran MiXCR on the 5' RACE reads and lists one entry per CDR3 protein. Among about 570,000 distinct CDR3 sequences, roughly 29% were seen once, and the ten largest hold about 18%. The chain couples TRBV5-1 to TRBJ2-5; D is unresolved. Sequenced material: blood. The clonotype originates from a woman between 70 and 85 years old in good health. Here the CDR3 reads CASSVPTGTQYF. The CDR3 DNA reads TGCGCCAGCAGCGTTCCCACCGGGACCCAGTACTTC.